This T cell receptor beta chain was recorded in a study of identical twins (dated by TCRdb to 2016 to 2017). General notes on the study: The study deep-sequenced TCR alpha and beta repertoires from monozygotic twins, unrelated adults of various ages and cord blood to test whether fetal clonotypes persist. To rule out contamination, replicate twin experiments were performed at different times with different library preparation protocols. What the authors observed across the whole study: Because the same donors could not be followed over many years, the conclusions relied on cross-sectional statistical analysis. Out-of-frame TCR alpha sharing in monozygotic twins was systematically underestimated by recombination models, whereas sharing between unrelated individuals was in agreement with the recombination models. Zero-insertion analyses could be partly confounded by invariant T cells such as MAIT and iNKT, although diverse VJ usage argued against such confounding for most clonotypes. Compared with coincidental sharing between unrelated individuals, out-of-frame TCR alpha sequences shared between twins had an excess of sequences with low generation probability. A weaker excess of twin sharing was found in beta out-of-frame sequences because the signal-to-noise ratio was lowered by fewer shared sequences. Abundant cord blood beta clonotypes carried fewer insertions; young adult naive repertoires showed a weaker similar trend, while memory repertoires showed none.

Library construction relied on 5' RACE. Sequencing instrument: Illumina HiSeq 2000. A universal primer binding site was added through template switching, and the final cDNA carried a unique molecular identifier so that TCR cDNA molecules could be counted accurately. Specific primers in the conserved constant-segment region were used to synthesize first-strand cDNA for TCR alpha and beta chains. To control for contamination, every cDNA library carried two barcodes: a SMART-Mk sample barcode plus Illumina barcodes. TruSeq adapter sequences and Illumina sample barcodes were added in two successive PCR steps. Sequencing of the TCR alpha and beta cDNA libraries was done on the Illumina HiSeq platform using custom primers. The authors' analysis ran thus. MiGEC was used to process raw reads and extract unique molecular identifiers, and MiXCR was used to find CDR3 positions. For each individual, recombination models were inferred using an EM algorithm with the repgenHMM and IGoR tools. Shared clonotype analysis was performed with the tcR package in R, normalizing sharing by the product of cloneset sizes. To study raw recombination without the effects of thymic and clonal selection, out-of-frame nonproductive sequences were analyzed. TCRdb took the public reads, trimmed them with fastp at Q25, ran MiXCR for clone calling and kept in-frame beta chains. Identical CDR3 proteins give one entry, which carries the most common genes and DNA. The V and J calls follow TCRdb's processing rather than the paper's. The sample has 500,000 to 550,000 distinct CDR3 sequences on record, around 22% of them singletons. The leading ten clones occupy more than 0.4% of the sample.

Between the V and J ends, shortened by 4 bases and 3 bases respectively, the junction contains 12 bases. From cysteine to phenylalanine, the CDR3 is 15 amino acids long. Solely the CDR3 DNA is kept, with 45 bases framed from the first base. This clonotype was counted only a few times. The target of this receptor is not known. Base qualities are not at hand, and no much larger clone is one base apart. All donors were healthy Caucasians. The twin cohort consisted of three pairs of female monozygotic twins, all aged roughly 18 to 30 years. Positive isolation kits from Invitrogen were used to isolate CD4+ and CD8+ T cell populations. These data are also associated with another study on yellow fever vaccine responses in identical twins. The other study reports the following: The authors reported that the T cell response to vaccination in identical twins appeared partly convergent and partly personalized. In identical twins, the study followed T cell clones that responded to the vaccine with precision.

This TCR derives from a young woman in good health. The sample taken for sequencing was CD4+ T cells sorted from blood. The sequence joins TRBV12-3 or TRBV12-4 to TRBJ2-2; the best D guess is TRBD2, with 5 bases matching. The DNA sequence reads TGTGCCAGCAGTTCGCGTATGCGGGACACCGGGGAGCTGTTTTTT. It translates to CASSSRMRDTGELFF.